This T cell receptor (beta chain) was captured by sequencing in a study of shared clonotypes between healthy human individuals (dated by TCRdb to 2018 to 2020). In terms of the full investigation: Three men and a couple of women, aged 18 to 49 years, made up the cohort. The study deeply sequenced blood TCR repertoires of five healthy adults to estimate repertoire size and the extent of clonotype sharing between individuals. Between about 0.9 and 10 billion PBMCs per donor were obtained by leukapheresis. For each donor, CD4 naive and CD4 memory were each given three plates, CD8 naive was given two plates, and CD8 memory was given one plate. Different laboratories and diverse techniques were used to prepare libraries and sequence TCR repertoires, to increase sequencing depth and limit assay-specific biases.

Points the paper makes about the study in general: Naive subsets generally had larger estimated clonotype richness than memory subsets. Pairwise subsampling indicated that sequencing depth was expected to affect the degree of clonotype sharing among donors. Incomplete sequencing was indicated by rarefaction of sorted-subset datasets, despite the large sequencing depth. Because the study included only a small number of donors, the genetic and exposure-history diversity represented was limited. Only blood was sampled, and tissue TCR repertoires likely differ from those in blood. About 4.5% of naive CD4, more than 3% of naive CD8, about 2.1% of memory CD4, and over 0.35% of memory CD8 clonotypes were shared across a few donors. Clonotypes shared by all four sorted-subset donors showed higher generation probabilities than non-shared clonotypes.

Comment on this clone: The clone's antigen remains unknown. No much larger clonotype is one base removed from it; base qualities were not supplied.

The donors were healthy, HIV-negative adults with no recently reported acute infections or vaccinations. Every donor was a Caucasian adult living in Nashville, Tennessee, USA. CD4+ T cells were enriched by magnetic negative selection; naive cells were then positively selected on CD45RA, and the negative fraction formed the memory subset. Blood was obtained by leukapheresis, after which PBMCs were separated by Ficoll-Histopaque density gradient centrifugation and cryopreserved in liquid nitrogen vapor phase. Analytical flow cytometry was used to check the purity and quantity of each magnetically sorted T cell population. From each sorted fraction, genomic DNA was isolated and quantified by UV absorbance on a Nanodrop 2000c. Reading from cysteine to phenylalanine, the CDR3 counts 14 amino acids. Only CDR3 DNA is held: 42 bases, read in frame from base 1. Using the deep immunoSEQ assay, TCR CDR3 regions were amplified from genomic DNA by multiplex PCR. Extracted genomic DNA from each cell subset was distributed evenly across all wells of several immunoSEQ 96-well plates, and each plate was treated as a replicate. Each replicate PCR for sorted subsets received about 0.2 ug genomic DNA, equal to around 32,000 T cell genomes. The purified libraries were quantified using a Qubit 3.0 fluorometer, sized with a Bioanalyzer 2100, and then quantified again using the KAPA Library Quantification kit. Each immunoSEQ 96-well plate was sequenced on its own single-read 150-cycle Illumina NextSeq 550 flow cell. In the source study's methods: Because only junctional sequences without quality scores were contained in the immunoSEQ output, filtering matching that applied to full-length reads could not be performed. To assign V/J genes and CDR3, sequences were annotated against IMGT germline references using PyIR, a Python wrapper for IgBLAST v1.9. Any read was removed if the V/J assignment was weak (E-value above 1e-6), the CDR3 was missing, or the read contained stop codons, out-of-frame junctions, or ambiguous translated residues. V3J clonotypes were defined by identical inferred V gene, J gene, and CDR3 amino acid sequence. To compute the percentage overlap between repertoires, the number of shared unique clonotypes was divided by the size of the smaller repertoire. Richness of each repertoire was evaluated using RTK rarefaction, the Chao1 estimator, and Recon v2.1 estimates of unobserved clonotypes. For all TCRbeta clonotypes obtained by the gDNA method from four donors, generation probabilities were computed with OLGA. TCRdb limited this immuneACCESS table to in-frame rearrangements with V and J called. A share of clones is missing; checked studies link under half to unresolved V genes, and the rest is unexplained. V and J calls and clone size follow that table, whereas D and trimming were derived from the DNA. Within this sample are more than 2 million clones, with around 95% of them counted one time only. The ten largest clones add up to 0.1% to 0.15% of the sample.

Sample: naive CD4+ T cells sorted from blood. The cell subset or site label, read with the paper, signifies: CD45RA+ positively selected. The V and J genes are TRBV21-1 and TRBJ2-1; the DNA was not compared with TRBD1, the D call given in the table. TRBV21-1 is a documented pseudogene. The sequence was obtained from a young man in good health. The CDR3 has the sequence CASTLETAYNEQFF. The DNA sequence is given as TGTGCCAGCACCCTAGAGACAGCGTACAATGAGCAGTTCTTC.